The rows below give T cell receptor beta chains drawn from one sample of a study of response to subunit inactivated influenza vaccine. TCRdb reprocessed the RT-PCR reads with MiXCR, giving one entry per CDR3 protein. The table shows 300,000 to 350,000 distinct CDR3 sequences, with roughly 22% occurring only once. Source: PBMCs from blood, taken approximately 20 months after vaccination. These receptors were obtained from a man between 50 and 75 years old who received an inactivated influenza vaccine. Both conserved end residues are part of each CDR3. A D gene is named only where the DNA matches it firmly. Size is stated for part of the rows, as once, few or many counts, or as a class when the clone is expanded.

CDR3 DNA: TGTGCCAGCAGTTACTCGGGGGCGTACCAAGAGACCCAGTACTTC; CDR3 protein: CASSYSGAYQETQYF; D gene: NA; J gene: TRBJ2-5; CDR3 length: 15; clone size: few; V gene: TRBV6-2/TRBV6-3
CDR3 DNA: TGTGCCAGCAGCTTAGATCCCCCAGGGGGGTTTTACAATGAGCAGTTCTTC; CDR3 protein: CASSLDPPGGFYNEQFF; D gene: NA; J gene: TRBJ2-1; CDR3 length: 17; clone size: NA; V gene: TRBV11-3
CDR3 DNA: TGTGCCAGCAGGCGACAGGGGGTCGGGGAGCCCCAGCATTTT; CDR3 protein: CASRRQGVGEPQHF; D gene: TRBD1; J gene: TRBJ1-5; CDR3 length: 14; clone size: many; V gene: TRBV12-3/TRBV12-4
CDR3 DNA: TGTGCCGTAAGGAAACAGACCTTAAATTCCTACGAGCAGTACTTC; CDR3 protein: CAVRKQTLNSYEQYF; D gene: NA; J gene: TRBJ2-7; CDR3 length: 15; clone size: few; V gene: TRBV10-3
CDR3 DNA: TGCAGCGCCCAAACAGGGAACACTGAAGCTTTCTTT; CDR3 protein: CSAQTGNTEAFF; D gene: NA; J gene: TRBJ1-1; CDR3 length: 12; clone size: few; V gene: TRBV29-1
CDR3 DNA: TGCAGCGTTGGGACAGGGCTCTCATTTGAAGCTTTCTTT; CDR3 protein: CSVGTGLSFEAFF; D gene: TRBD1; J gene: TRBJ1-1; CDR3 length: 13; clone size: few; V gene: TRBV29-1
CDR3 DNA: TGTGCCAGCAGCTTAGGCAGGGGGCCTTTTCTCACCTTC; CDR3 protein: CASSLGRGPFLTF; D gene: TRBD1; J gene: TRBJ1-2; CDR3 length: 13; clone size: few; V gene: TRBV11-2
CDR3 DNA: TGTGCCAGCTCAATCATGAGCAATCAGCCCCAGCATTTT; CDR3 protein: CASSIMSNQPQHF; D gene: NA; J gene: TRBJ1-5; CDR3 length: 13; clone size: NA; V gene: TRBV18
CDR3 DNA: TGTGCCAGCAGCCCGGGGGCTAGCGGGAGACCATACAATGAGCAGTTCTTC; CDR3 protein: CASSPGASGRPYNEQFF; D gene: TRBD2; J gene: TRBJ2-1; CDR3 length: 17; clone size: NA; V gene: TRBV5-5
CDR3 DNA: TGTGCCAGCAGCCCCTCCATCAAGAACACTGAAGCTTTCTTT; CDR3 protein: CASSPSIKNTEAFF; D gene: NA; J gene: TRBJ1-1; CDR3 length: 14; clone size: few; V gene: TRBV9
CDR3 DNA: TGCAGTGCGAACAGGCGTTTCCAGCCCCAGCATTTT; CDR3 protein: CSANRRFQPQHF; D gene: NA; J gene: TRBJ1-5; CDR3 length: 12; clone size: NA; V gene: TRBV20-1
CDR3 DNA: TGTGCCAGCAGCCACCTACTAGCGGGGGTTAACACCGGGGAGCTGTTTTTT; CDR3 protein: CASSHLLAGVNTGELFF; D gene: TRBD2; J gene: TRBJ2-2; CDR3 length: 17; clone size: NA; V gene: TRBV3-1
CDR3 DNA: TGTGCCACCAGCAGAGCGGGGAGCTCCTACAATGAGCAGTTCTTC; CDR3 protein: CATSRAGSSYNEQFF; D gene: NA; J gene: TRBJ2-1; CDR3 length: 15; clone size: few; V gene: TRBV15
CDR3 DNA: TGTGCCAGCAGTGAGGAAGGTATTCCCGGGGAGCTGTTTTTT; CDR3 protein: CASSEEGIPGELFF; D gene: NA; J gene: TRBJ2-2; CDR3 length: 14; clone size: few; V gene: TRBV25-1
CDR3 DNA: TGTGCCAGCAGTTTTACCAGGGGGCTCGAAGCTTTCTTT; CDR3 protein: CASSFTRGLEAFF; D gene: TRBD1; J gene: TRBJ1-1; CDR3 length: 13; clone size: NA; V gene: TRBV12-3/TRBV12-4
CDR3 DNA: TGCGCCAGCAGCACTGGCTGGGACTGGATGAACACTGAAGCTTTCTTT; CDR3 protein: CASSTGWDWMNTEAFF; D gene: NA; J gene: TRBJ1-1; CDR3 length: 16; clone size: many; V gene: TRBV5-1
CDR3 DNA: TGTGCCAGCAGTCCCTGGCTAGCGGGGGTTGTCAACACCGGGGAGCTGTTTTTT; CDR3 protein: CASSPWLAGVVNTGELFF; D gene: TRBD2; J gene: TRBJ2-2; CDR3 length: 18; clone size: few; V gene: TRBV28
CDR3 DNA: TGCAGTGCTAGAGCCTGGACTAGCACAGATACGCAGTATTTT; CDR3 protein: CSARAWTSTDTQYF; D gene: NA; J gene: TRBJ2-3; CDR3 length: 14; clone size: NA; V gene: TRBV20-1
CDR3 DNA: TGCAGTGCTAGGCTCGGGACAGGGTATGGTGAAGCTTTCTTT; CDR3 protein: CSARLGTGYGEAFF; D gene: TRBD1; J gene: TRBJ1-1; CDR3 length: 14; clone size: NA; V gene: TRBV20-1
CDR3 DNA: TGTGCCAGCAGCTTAGGTGGGACGGCGCCCTACGAGCAGTACTTC; CDR3 protein: CASSLGGTAPYEQYF; D gene: NA; J gene: TRBJ2-7; CDR3 length: 15; clone size: few; V gene: TRBV7-2
CDR3 DNA: TGTGCCAGCTCACGCGCCGGCCCAGATACGCAGTATTTT; CDR3 protein: CASSRAGPDTQYF; D gene: NA; J gene: TRBJ2-3; CDR3 length: 13; clone size: NA; V gene: TRBV18
CDR3 DNA: TGCAGTGCTATGCCACCGCAAAACACCGGGGAGCTGTTTTTT; CDR3 protein: CSAMPPQNTGELFF; D gene: NA; J gene: TRBJ2-2; CDR3 length: 14; clone size: few; V gene: TRBV20-1
CDR3 DNA: TGTGCCAGCAGTTACTCAGGGGTTTCGTATGGCTACACCTTC; CDR3 protein: CASSYSGVSYGYTF; D gene: NA; J gene: TRBJ1-2; CDR3 length: 14; clone size: few; V gene: TRBV6-5
CDR3 DNA: TGTGCCAGCAGCCGGAGTGCTGAGCAGTTCTTC; CDR3 protein: CASSRSAEQFF; D gene: NA; J gene: TRBJ2-1; CDR3 length: 11; clone size: NA; V gene: TRBV7-9
CDR3 DNA: TGCAGTGCTAGGGGCGCGAGACTCTACGAGCAGTACTTC; CDR3 protein: CSARGARLYEQYF; D gene: NA; J gene: TRBJ2-7; CDR3 length: 13; clone size: few; V gene: TRBV20-1
CDR3 DNA: TGCGCCAGCAGTACGGGACAGCCTAATGAAAAACTGTTTTTT; CDR3 protein: CASSTGQPNEKLFF; D gene: TRBD1; J gene: TRBJ1-4; CDR3 length: 14; clone size: few; V gene: TRBV5-1
CDR3 DNA: TGCAGCGCCACTAGCGACTACTACAATGAGCAGTTCTTC; CDR3 protein: CSATSDYYNEQFF; D gene: TRBD2; J gene: TRBJ2-1; CDR3 length: 13; clone size: NA; V gene: TRBV29-1
CDR3 DNA: TGTGCCAGCAGCTCGGGACAGGGACGGACCGGGGAGCTGTTTTTT; CDR3 protein: CASSSGQGRTGELFF; D gene: TRBD1; J gene: TRBJ2-2; CDR3 length: 15; clone size: few; V gene: TRBV11-3
CDR3 DNA: TGTGCCAGCAGTTTCTCCGGGAGGGCCAAAGAGACCCAGTACTTC; CDR3 protein: CASSFSGRAKETQYF; D gene: TRBD2; J gene: TRBJ2-5; CDR3 length: 15; clone size: NA; V gene: TRBV12-3/TRBV12-4
CDR3 DNA: TGTGCCAGCAGTCCCGGGACAGGGTATCAGCCCCAGCATTTT; CDR3 protein: CASSPGTGYQPQHF; D gene: TRBD1; J gene: TRBJ1-5; CDR3 length: 14; clone size: many; V gene: TRBV27
CDR3 DNA: TGTGCCAGCAGACTAGCGGGCCTCTACGAGCAGTACTTC; CDR3 protein: CASRLAGLYEQYF; D gene: TRBD2; J gene: TRBJ2-7; CDR3 length: 13; clone size: NA; V gene: TRBV6-1
CDR3 DNA: TGTGCCAGCAGCTCCATGACAGGGGAGAAGGAGACCCAGTACTTC; CDR3 protein: CASSSMTGEKETQYF; D gene: TRBD1; J gene: TRBJ2-5; CDR3 length: 15; clone size: NA; V gene: TRBV12-3/TRBV12-4
CDR3 DNA: TGTGCCAGCAGCTTAGAACGGGGCAATCAGCCCCAGCATTTT; CDR3 protein: CASSLERGNQPQHF; D gene: NA; J gene: TRBJ1-5; CDR3 length: 14; clone size: few; V gene: TRBV7-2
CDR3 DNA: TGCGCCAGCAGCCAAGATTTCCGGTCTTCTGGAAACACCATATATTTT; CDR3 protein: CASSQDFRSSGNTIYF; D gene: NA; J gene: TRBJ1-3; CDR3 length: 16; clone size: many; V gene: TRBV4-3
CDR3 DNA: TGTGCCAGCAGTTTAGCCGGGTCAAATTCACCCCTCCACTTT; CDR3 protein: CASSLAGSNSPLHF; D gene: NA; J gene: TRBJ1-6; CDR3 length: 14; clone size: NA; V gene: TRBV12-3/TRBV12-4
CDR3 DNA: TGTGCCTGGAGTTCGACGATCGAAGCTTTCTTT; CDR3 protein: CAWSSTIEAFF; D gene: NA; J gene: TRBJ1-1; CDR3 length: 11; clone size: many; V gene: TRBV30